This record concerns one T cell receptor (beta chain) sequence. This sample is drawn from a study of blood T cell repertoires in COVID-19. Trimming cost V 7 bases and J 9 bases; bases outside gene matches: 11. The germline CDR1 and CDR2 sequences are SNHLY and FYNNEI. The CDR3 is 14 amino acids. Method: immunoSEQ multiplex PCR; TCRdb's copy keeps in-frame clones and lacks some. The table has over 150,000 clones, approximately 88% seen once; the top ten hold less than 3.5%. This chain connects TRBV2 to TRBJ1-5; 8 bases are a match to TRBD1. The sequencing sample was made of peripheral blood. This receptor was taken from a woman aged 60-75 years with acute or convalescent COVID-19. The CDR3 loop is CASNLGQGYRPQHF. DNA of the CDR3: TGTGCCAGCAATTTAGGACAGGGATACCGGCCCCAGCATTTT.